This TCR beta chain originates from a study of blood T cells in healthy people across ages. Caucasian individuals from Russia who were healthy and aged about 6 to 95 acted as donors. The CDR3 runs 14 residues. The junction had 6 bases not matched to a gene; V was cut back by 9 bases and J by 6 bases. Germline-derived CDR1 and CDR2 are SNHLY and FYNNEI. The table lists this clonotype with a few counts. PCR was performed a second time for about 7 to 11 cycles using a sample-barcoded 5' primer and a J-beta primer mix. The authors tagged each cDNA molecule using a template-switch adaptor with 12 random nucleotides. TCRdb called the 5' RACE reads again in MiXCR, with one record for every CDR3 protein. The sample includes some 700,000 distinct CDR3 sequences, approximately 21% seen only once; the top ten take around a fifth.

The origin of this receptor is a man aged 65 to 79 in good health. The J gene is TRBJ2-1, the V gene TRBV2; TRBD2 aligns across 12 bases. The material sequenced was blood. In DNA, the CDR3 is TGTGCCAGTACCGGACTAGCGGGGTCCAATGAGCAGTTCTTC. This sequence encodes CASTGLAGSNEQFF.